Listed here are 28 T cell receptor beta chains from one sample, sequenced in a study of T cells in Graves' hyperthyroidism and ophthalmopathy. TCR beta CDR3 sequences were amplified from RNA transcripts. HTBI primers were the set used in a first-round RT-PCR of the TCR CDR3. TCRdb ran MiXCR on the multiplex PCR reads and lists one entry per CDR3 protein. The profile covers roughly 350,000 distinct CDR3 sequences, with roughly 15% appearing a single time and around 20% taken by the ten largest. Sequenced: blood. The receptors come from a woman aged 30 to 39 with Graves' ophthalmopathy.

The chain employs TRBV19 and TRBJ2-3; 10 bases fit TRBD2. This CDR3 spans 16 amino acids. J lost 1 base, V lost 3 bases, and 4 bases had no gene match. Germline CDR1 reads LNHDA; CDR2 reads SQIVND (reference sequence). DNA for the CDR3: TGTGCCAGTAGTATGGGGCTAGCGGGGGGCACAGATACGCAGTATTTT. The encoded protein is CASSMGLAGGTDTQYF.

This clonotype was observed at least ten times. The chain has TRBV3-1 and TRBJ2-5, with a possible D match to TRBD1 (6 bases). CDR3 size: 15 residues. Deletions cut 4 bases from V and 3 bases from J, with 15 bases between. Germline lookup yields CDR1 LGHDT and CDR2 YNNKEL (reference sequence). This CDR3 is CASSPPTGTKETQYF. The CDR3 DNA follows: TGTGCCAGCAGCCCGCCCACCGGGACAAAAGAGACCCAGTACTTC.

This clonotype came up many times. The chain carries TRBV2 and TRBJ2-1; TRBD2 aligns across 12 bases. CDR1 and CDR2 from the germline V gene are SNHLY and FYNNEI. CDR3 length: 14 residues. V lost 2 bases, J lost 12 bases, and 5 bases stayed unmatched. The CDR3 is CASSEPGLAGWQFF. The CDR3 region has the DNA TGTGCCAGCAGTGAACCGGGACTAGCGGGTTGGCAGTTCTTC.

In this sample, this clonotype turned up many times. This chain uses TRBV15 with TRBJ2-4; 14 bases are shared with TRBD2. CDR1 is LNHNV, CDR2 YYDKDF, per germline (reference sequence). V was pared by 0 bases and J by 6 bases, with 4 bases of the junction left unmatched. The CDR3 loop spans 17 amino acids. CDR3 residues: CATSRDRGTSGGNIQYF. DNA for the CDR3: TGTGCCACCAGCAGAGATCGAGGGACTAGCGGGGGAAACATTCAGTACTTC.

The chain joins TRBV7-9 to TRBJ2-6; D is undetermined. Germline CDR1 and CDR2: SEHNR and FQNEAQ (reference sequence). V dropped 5 bases and J dropped 1 base, with 6 bases sitting between them. The CDR3 sequence is 14 residues long. The CDR3 loop reads CASSPVSGANVLTF. CDR3 sequence (DNA): TGTGCCAGCAGCCCCGTATCTGGGGCCAACGTCCTGACTTTC.

The genes are TRBV18 and TRBJ2-7, with TRBD1 matching over 10 bases. The germline V gene encodes CDR1 KGHSH and CDR2 LQKENI. The CDR3 contains 16 residues. The V gene end was trimmed by 4 bases and the J gene end by 4 bases; junction bases not matched to a gene: 10. The CDR3 reads CASSLSPGTGDYEQYF. The CDR3 bases are TGTGCCAGCTCACTTAGTCCCGGGACAGGGGATTACGAGCAGTACTTC.

This clonotype was observed many times. The rearrangement joins TRBV5-6 to TRBJ2-1; 9 nucleotides agree with TRBD1. V lost 0 bases, J lost 0 bases, and 4 bases stayed unmatched. CDR1 SGHDT and CDR2 YYEEEE come from the germline V gene. This CDR3 contains 17 residues. The chain's CDR3 is CASSLGQGVISYNEQFF. CDR3 DNA sequence: TGTGCCAGCAGCTTGGGACAGGGGGTTATCTCCTACAATGAGCAGTTCTTC.

This clonotype has only a few counts. The rearrangement joins TRBV12-3 or TRBV12-4 to TRBJ1-2, with no clear D. The V end lost 5 bases, the J end lost 0 bases, and 19 bases lay between the germline ends. The CDR3 covers 17 residues. The CDR3 reads CASSPGSFLGTNYGYTF. CDR3 in DNA: TGTGCCAGCAGTCCCGGGTCGTTCCTGGGGACTAACTATGGCTACACCTTC.

This clonotype was found a few times. The J gene is TRBJ2-1, the V gene TRBV7-4; D may be TRBD1 (6 bases). The CDR3 has 14 residues. Per germline, CDR1 SGHVT and CDR2 SQSDAQ. V was cut by 5 bases and J by 10 bases, with 18 bases left in between. CDR3 DNA sequence: TGTGCCAGCAGCCCCCCACAGGGCCTTTACGAGCAGTTCTTC. The encoded protein is CASSPPQGLYEQFF.

This clonotype was counted ten times or more. The V gene is TRBV20-1, the J gene TRBJ1-3; D remains ambiguous. This CDR3 spans 15 amino acids. The germline CDR1 and CDR2 sequences are DFQATT and SNEGSKA (reference sequence). V was trimmed by 0 bases and J by 0 bases, leaving 9 bases between them. The DNA of the CDR3 is TGCAGTGCTAGAGAACAATACAACTCTGGAAACACCATATATTTT. Amino acid sequence: CSAREQYNSGNTIYF.

The sample holds many counts of this clonotype. The CDR3 DNA sequence: TGCAGCGTCGGGACTAGCGGGGGAGCCCTCACAGATACGCAGTATTTT. This translates into CSVGTSGGALTDTQYF. The chain links TRBV29-1 to TRBJ2-3; TRBD2 agrees at 14 bases. The CDR3 length is 16 residues. V was pared by 6 bases and J by 2 bases, with 7 bases of the junction left unmatched. Germline CDR1 SQVTM, CDR2 ANQGSEA.

This clonotype was picked up a small number of times. This sequence may be a read error, since a much larger clone differs from it by one base. The chain combines TRBV20-1 with TRBJ2-5, with a weak D call TRBD1 (6 bases). Trimming took 3 bases from V and 9 from J, leaving 23 bases between them. The CDR3 sequence is 15 residues long. Germline lookup yields CDR1 DFQATT and CDR2 SNEGSKA (reference sequence). CDR3 protein: CSASSPGASSKAQYF. The CDR3 DNA is TGCAGTGCTAGTTCCCCAGGGGCCTCAAGTAAGGCCCAGTACTTC.

This clonotype has at least ten counts. The chain uses TRBV15 and TRBJ1-5; the match to TRBD1 covers 8 bases. V lost 8 bases and J lost 3; bases outside the gene matches: 12. Per the germline V gene, CDR1 is LNHNV and CDR2 is YYDKDF (reference sequence). This CDR3 comprises 16 residues. The CDR3 loop reads CATATGDRSSNQPQHF. The CDR3 DNA sequence: TGTGCCACCGCGACAGGGGATCGCTCTTCCAATCAGCCCCAGCATTTT.

This clonotype appeared many times. V and J are TRBV27 and TRBJ2-3, with D unclear. Trimming took 5 bases from V and 1 from J, leaving 7 bases between them. The CDR3 spans 13 residues. Germline V gene sequence: CDR1 MNHEY, CDR2 SMNVEV (reference sequence). The CDR3 protein is CASSRTRTDTQYF. The CDR3 DNA is TGTGCCAGCAGTCGGACCCGCACAGATACGCAGTATTTT.

CDR3 sequence reads: CASSSGFSGANVLTF. CDR3 nucleotide sequence: TGTGCCAGCAGCTCCGGGTTCTCTGGGGCCAACGTCCTGACTTTC. The chain has TRBV13 and TRBJ2-6; D gene uncertain. The germline V and J ends were trimmed by 4 bases and 0 bases, with 7 bases remaining between them. Germline loops: CDR1 PRHDT, CDR2 FYEKMQ (reference sequence). The length of the CDR3 is 15 residues.

This clonotype was seen repeatedly, ten times or more. V gene TRBV28 combines with J gene TRBJ1-5; 11 bases align to TRBD1. Germline values: CDR1 MDHEN, CDR2 SYDVKM. The V gene end was trimmed by 7 bases and the J gene end by 7 bases; junction bases not matched to a gene: 21. The CDR3 spans 19 residues. Written as DNA, the CDR3 is TGTGCCAGCAAACCCCAGCAAGGGACAGGGGGAAGACTCAGACAGCCCCAGCATTTT. Protein product: CASKPQQGTGGRLRQPQHF.

The gene calls are TRBV10-1 and TRBJ2-1; 9 bases are shared with TRBD2. This CDR3 contains 12 residues. The germline CDR1 and CDR2 sequences are WNHNN and SYGVQD (reference sequence). V shed 8 bases and J 7 bases; nucleotides not matched to a gene: 3. The CDR3 loop is CASSGLANEQFF. The CDR3 bases are TGCGCCAGCTCTGGACTAGCGAATGAGCAGTTCTTC.

This clonotype appeared many times. This chain uses TRBV7-9 with TRBJ2-7; D gene unclear. This CDR3 has 12 residues. Trimming cost V 7 bases and J 1 base, with 8 bases left between them. Germline values: CDR1 SEHNR, CDR2 FQNEAQ (reference sequence). CDR3 region: CASMSLSYEQYF. The CDR3 nucleotides read TGTGCCAGCATGTCCCTTTCCTACGAGCAGTACTTC.

V usage is TRBV7-2 and J usage is TRBJ2-1; no clear D gene. V was clipped by 9 bases and J by 3 bases, with 12 bases between them. This CDR3 is 13 amino acids long. In germline, CDR1 is SGHTA, CDR2 FQGNSA. This chain's CDR3 is CASSRHDYNEQFF. The CDR3 DNA sequence: TGTGCCAGTAGTAGACATGACTACAATGAGCAGTTCTTC. The variable domain in full, with the rest retrieved from reference TRBV7-2 and TRBJ2-1, is GAGVSQSPSNKVTEKGKDVELRCDPISGHTALYWYRQSLGQGLEFLIYFQGNSAPDKSGLPSDRFSAERTGGSVSTLTIQRTQQEDSAVYLCASSRHDYNEQFFGPGTRLTVL.

Details on this clonotype: Being one base from a much bigger clone, this may be a read error. V gene TRBV20-1 combines with J gene TRBJ1-2; D possibly corresponds to TRBD1 (6 bases). The CDR3 covers 11 residues. CDR1 DFQATT and CDR2 SNEGSKA come from the germline V gene (reference sequence). CDR3 amino acids: CSAPGTHGHTF. CDR3 nucleotides: TGCAGTGCCCCAGGGACACATGGCCACACCTTC.

In this sample, this clonotype turned up many times. The gene calls are TRBV28 and TRBJ1-5, with D perhaps matching TRBD1 (5 bases). The germline V gene encodes CDR1 MDHEN and CDR2 SYDVKM. This CDR3 contains 16 residues. Trimming removed 7 bases at V and 0 bases at J, with 16 bases between. Here the CDR3 DNA reads TGTGCCAGCACTTCGGGACTCCAGTATAGCAATCAGCCCCAGCATTTT. Its protein is CASTSGLQYSNQPQHF. The full variable domain, in which reference TRBV28 and TRBJ1-5 provide the parts outside the CDR3, is DVKVTQSSRYLVKRTGEKVFLECVQDMDHENMFWYRQDPGLGLRLIYFSYDVKMKEKGDIPEGYSVSREKKERFSLILESASTNQTSMYLCASTSGLQYSNQPQHFGDGTRLSIL.

This clonotype was seen at least ten times. The chain joins TRBV5-1 to TRBJ1-2; no definite D call. Germline-derived CDR1 and CDR2 are SGHRS and YFSETQ. The CDR3 loop spans 14 amino acids. V dropped 0 bases and J dropped 8 bases, with 14 bases sitting between them. The DNA for the CDR3 is TGCGCCAGCAGCTTGGCCGAGGTCAGCTCGGGCTACACCTTC. It codes for CASSLAEVSSGYTF.

This clonotype was detected ten times or more. This chain joins TRBV7-2 and TRBJ2-2; the D is unclear. V was pared by 4 bases and J by 7 bases, with 4 bases between. Germline V CDR1 and CDR2: SGHTA, FQGNSA. This CDR3 spans 11 amino acids. For the CDR3, the DNA is TGTGCCAGCAGCTGGAGCGGGGAGCTGTTTTTT. It yields the protein CASSWSGELFF.

This clonotype was seen at least ten times. The rearrangement uses TRBV30 and TRBJ2-7; tentative D call: TRBD2 (5 bases). Trimming took off 0 bases at V and 6 bases at J, with 6 bases between the two ends. Germline values: CDR1 GTSNPN, CDR2 SVGIG (reference sequence). The length of the CDR3 is 11 residues. The CDR3 nucleotides are TGTGCCTGGAGTGTACTAGGCGAGCAGTACTTC. Amino acids: CAWSVLGEQYF.

At least ten counts were recorded for this clonotype. This chain joins TRBV6-1 and TRBJ1-4; possible D gene TRBD1, 5 bases. V shed 3 bases and J shed 7 bases, with 12 bases lying between them. This CDR3 contains 14 residues. CDR1 and CDR2 (germline): MNHNS, SASEGT. The CDR3 region has the DNA TGTGCCAGCAGTGAGGTCAGGGCCTCTGAAAAACTGTTTTTT. This gives the protein CASSEVRASEKLFF.

The rearrangement uses TRBV7-2 and TRBJ1-4; D not certain. The CDR3 totals 15 residues. Germline V gene data show CDR1 as SGHTA and CDR2 as FQGNSA. Trimming removed 5 bases from V and 8 bases from J, with 18 bases in between. CDR3 DNA: TGTGCCAGCAGCGTAAAACGGGGTGGAACGGAAAAACTGTTTTTT. It encodes CASSVKRGGTEKLFF.

The chain recombines TRBV19 with TRBJ1-2, with TRBD1 matching 8 bases. Per the germline V gene, CDR1 is LNHDA and CDR2 is SQIVND (reference sequence). Trimming removed 5 bases from V and 4 bases from J; junction bases left unmatched: 6. This CDR3 comprises 14 residues. CDR3 in amino acids: CASSSEDRGYGYTF. CDR3 nucleotides: TGTGCCAGTAGTTCAGAAGACAGGGGCTATGGCTACACCTTC.

This clonotype has at least ten counts. This chain connects TRBV7-8 to TRBJ2-7; 12 positions match TRBD1. The CDR3 consists of 14 residues. Germline values: CDR1 SGHVS, CDR2 FQNEAQ. The junction had 6 bases not matched to a gene; V was cut back by 6 bases and J by 6 bases. The CDR3 region has the DNA TGTGCCAGCAGGACCGGGACAGGGGGCTCCGAGCAGTACTTC. It codes for CASRTGTGGSEQYF.